This T cell receptor beta chain was identified during a study of cytomegalovirus exposure and HLA in healthy donors. The overall study: One earlier analysis, a look at around 180 million T cells, found 100 million to 130 million unique TCR beta sequences. The study's early data release held around 85 million unique TCRs from HLA-typed donors. Whole-study findings and limits: A missense variant in DCLRE1C was later tied to TCR beta V- and J-gene trimming.

Regarding this clone: Its target is unknown.

From germline, CDR1 is SGHDT and CDR2 YYEEEE. CDR3 length equals 14 residues. V dropped 3 bases and J dropped 4; count of bases not matched to a gene: 4. This PCR relied on a set of 60 Vbeta primers and 13 Jbeta primers. The repertoire was sequenced with immunoSEQ multiplex PCR; TCRdb's copy has only in-frame clones and lacks some. The data contain roughly 74,000 clones, over 70% of them seen just once; the ten biggest clones take up approximately 1.5%. The sequenced material came from PBMCs. This clonotype was obtained from a man aged 40-49 years in good health and CMV-seronegative. The V gene is TRBV5-6, the J gene TRBJ1-5; 7 positions match TRBD1. In DNA, the CDR3 is TGTGCCAGCAGCTCGACAGGGAGTAATCAGCCCCAGCATTTT. The encoded protein is CASSSTGSNQPQHF.